This T cell receptor beta chain comes out of a study of T cells in localized non-small cell lung cancer. This CDR3 spans 16 amino acids. Germline loops: CDR1 LGHNA, CDR2 YNFKEQ. V was trimmed by 4 bases and J by 7 bases, leaving 19 bases between them. Only in-frame clones appear in the TCRdb table, and some are missing; sequencing was by immunoSEQ multiplex PCR. The data hold tens of thousands of clones, with approximately 90% observed a single time. The chain employs TRBV4-2 and TRBJ1-4; D is perhaps TRBD1 (5 bases). This TCR came from a female donor aged 60 or older with stage I lung adenocarcinoma. The sequenced sample was peripheral blood, obtained before any cancer treatment. DNA of the CDR3: TGTGCCAGCAGCCGCAACCGGGGCCCGGAGGGTGAAAAACTGTTTTTT. Its translation: CASSRNRGPEGEKLFF.